Listed here are 20 T cell receptor beta chains from one sample, sequenced in a study of CD8+ T cells in alopecia areata. Isolated RNA was reverse transcribed into cDNA used as the sequencing template. Using immunoSEQ multiplex PCR, the repertoire was profiled, and TCRdb retains in-frame clones only, with some absent. The table shows over 150,000 clones, with 63% occurring only once. Material: CD4+ T cells sorted from blood, obtained at week 0. The receptors here all came from a human donor with alopecia areata.

This clone turned up a few times. The rearrangement links TRBV9 to TRBJ2-2, with 9 bases identical to TRBD2. The ends lost 4 bases at V and 4 bases at J; junction bases unmatched: 5. CDR1 and CDR2 (germline): SGDLS, YYNGEE. CDR3 size: 15 residues. CDR3 coding DNA: TGTGCCAGCAGCATTAGCGGGGGTTCCACCGGGGAGCTGTTTTTT. Translation gives CASSISGGSTGELFF. Combining the CDR3 with reference TRBV9 and TRBJ2-2 gives the whole variable domain DSGVTQTPKHLITATGQRVTLRCSPRSGDLSVYWYQQSLDQGLQFLIQYYNGEERAKGNILERFSAQQFPDLHSELNLSSLELGDSALYFCASSISGGSTGELFFGEGSRLTVL.

There are a few counts of this clone. This chain joins TRBV27 and TRBJ1-3; perhaps TRBD1 as D (6 bases). This CDR3 is built from 14 residues. CDR1 and CDR2 (germline): MNHEY, SMNVEV (reference sequence). V was pared by 7 bases and J by 2 bases, with 12 bases between. The CDR3 here is CASKRGGTGNTIYF. As DNA, the CDR3 is TGTGCCAGCAAGCGCGGGGGCACTGGAAACACCATATATTTT.

The chain recombines TRBV30 with TRBJ2-3, with no clear D. Germline V gene sequence: CDR1 GTSNPN, CDR2 SVGIG (reference sequence). The CDR3 consists of 14 residues. V lost 2 bases, J lost 5 bases, and 14 bases lay in between. The CDR3 spells CAWSTGGERDTQYF. CDR3 DNA: TGTGCCTGGAGTACCGGCGGTGAGCGAGATACGCAGTATTTT.

This chain joins TRBV11-1 and TRBJ1-1; a weak D match, TRBD1 (5 bases). The germline gives CDR1 SGHAT, CDR2 FQDESV (reference sequence). Trimming removed 3 bases from V and 3 bases from J, with 8 bases in between. CDR3 length equals 13 residues. The CDR3 sequence is CASSFEGYTEAFF. CDR3 DNA sequence: TGTGCCAGCAGCTTCGAGGGGTACACTGAAGCTTTCTTT. Using reference TRBV11-1 and TRBJ1-1 for the parts outside the CDR3, the full variable domain is EAEVAQSPRYKITEKSQAVAFWCDPISGHATLYWYRQILGQGPELLVQFQDESVVDDSQLPKDRFSAERLKGVDSTLKIQPAELGDSAMYLCASSFEGYTEAFFGQGTRLTVV.

CDR3 protein: CASSRTGYEQYF. Here the CDR3 DNA reads TGTGCCAGCAGTAGGACAGGGTACGAGCAGTACTTC. The rearrangement joins TRBV27 to TRBJ2-7, with 8 positions matching TRBD1. CDR1 MNHEY and CDR2 SMNVEV come from the germline V gene (reference sequence). The J segment lost 4 bases and the V segment lost 5 bases, leaving 1 base of the junction unmatched. The CDR3 consists of 12 residues.

The chain combines TRBV19 with TRBJ2-6; 7 bases map to TRBD2. CDR3 length equals 16 residues. Germline lookup yields CDR1 LNHDA and CDR2 SQIVND (reference sequence). V lost 7 bases, J lost 2 bases, and 8 bases stayed unmatched. CDR3 amino acids: CASIGTGGAGANVLTF. For the CDR3, the DNA is TGTGCCAGTATTGGGACGGGAGGCGCTGGGGCCAACGTCCTGACTTTC.

The chain couples TRBV10-3 to TRBJ1-6, with D hard to call. Deletions cut 0 bases from V and 0 bases from J, with 12 bases between. CDR1 is ENHRY, CDR2 SYGVKD, per germline. The CDR3 is 18 amino acids. CDR3 residues: CAISESMGSSSYNSPLHF. CDR3 nucleotides: TGTGCCATCAGTGAGTCGATGGGGTCGAGCTCCTATAATTCACCCCTCCACTTT.

Of note for this clone: The sample holds other DNA sequences that translate to the same CDR3. The rearrangement joins TRBV7-2 to TRBJ1-6, with D unclear. Germline CDR1 is SGHTA and CDR2 is FQGNSA. This CDR3 is built from 13 residues. V was clipped by 0 bases and J by 6 bases, with 3 bases between them. The CDR3 sequence is CASSLAFNSPLHF. CDR3 nucleotide sequence: TGTGCCAGCAGCTTAGCGTTTAATTCACCCCTCCACTTT. Using reference TRBV7-2 and TRBJ1-6 for the parts outside the CDR3, the full variable domain is GAGVSQSPSNKVTEKGKDVELRCDPISGHTALYWYRQSLGQGLEFLIYFQGNSAPDKSGLPSDRFSAERTGGSVSTLTIQRTQQEDSAVYLCASSLAFNSPLHFGNGTRLTVT.

This clone was counted once. The rearrangement joins TRBV19 to TRBJ1-5, with D possibly being TRBD1 (5 bases). The germline gives CDR1 LNHDA, CDR2 SQIVND (reference sequence). Between the trimmed V and J ends, which lost 5 bases and 5 bases, there was a span of 16 bases. The CDR3 extends over 15 amino acids. CDR3 sequence reads: CASSLREQGDQPQHF. CDR3 DNA: TGTGCCAGTAGTCTAAGGGAACAAGGGGATCAGCCCCAGCATTTT.

The V call is TRBV29-1, the J call TRBJ2-5; D possibly corresponds to TRBD2 (6 bases). Germline CDR1 and CDR2: SQVTM and ANQGSEA. Trimming cost V 3 bases and J 1 base, with 12 bases left between them. The CDR3 sequence is 14 residues long. The CDR3 region is CSVESSATQETQYF. The CDR3 DNA follows: TGCAGCGTTGAGTCTAGCGCGACCCAAGAGACCCAGTACTTC.

The rearrangement uses TRBV7-9 and TRBJ2-2; 10 bases align to TRBD1. The CDR3 has 17 amino acids. V shed 5 bases, J shed 7 bases, and the junction held 13 bases outside the gene matches. The germline gives CDR1 SEHNR, CDR2 FQNEAQ (reference sequence). Here the CDR3 reads CASSQSPGTGAVGELFF. The CDR3 DNA follows: TGTGCCAGCAGCCAGAGCCCCGGGACAGGGGCGGTCGGGGAGCTGTTTTTT.

This clone was recorded only once. CDR3 region: CASSSAGHYGYTF. CDR3 coding DNA: TGTGCCAGCAGTTCGGCAGGGCACTATGGCTACACCTTC. The chain couples TRBV27 to TRBJ1-2; D perhaps matches TRBD1 (5 bases). The CDR3 runs 13 residues. Trimming removed 4 bases from V and 3 bases from J, with 9 bases in between. The germline V gene encodes CDR1 MNHEY and CDR2 SMNVEV (reference sequence).

The gene calls are TRBV7-3 and TRBJ2-3, with D unclear. Trimming left V 0 bases short and J 5 bases short, with 9 bases between. CDR3 size: 14 residues. Germline assignment: CDR1 SGHTA and CDR2 FQGTGA. This CDR3 reads CASSLTSDKDTQYF. The CDR3 DNA reads as TGTGCCAGCAGCTTAACGTCGGATAAAGATACGCAGTATTTT.

The rearrangement joins TRBV25-1 to TRBJ1-6; no clear D gene. The CDR3 contains 12 residues. The germline V gene has CDR1 MGHDK and CDR2 SYGVNS. The V gene lost 1 base and the J gene lost 9 bases, with 4 bases spanning the gap. CDR3 loop: CASSELTSPLHF. CDR3 bases: TGTGCCAGCAGTGAATTGACTTCACCCCTCCACTTT.

This chain uses TRBV11-2 with TRBJ2-5; 14 bases line up with TRBD2. With 5 bases clipped from V and 2 bases from J, the junction kept 7 bases outside the gene matches. In germline, CDR1 is SGHAT, CDR2 FQNNGV. The CDR3 has 17 amino acids. The CDR3 here is CASSRGLAGAQQETQYF. The CDR3 DNA reads TGTGCCAGCAGCCGGGGACTAGCGGGAGCCCAACAAGAGACCCAGTACTTC.

The rearrangement joins TRBV5-1 to TRBJ2-4; D is ambiguous. Deletions cut 0 bases from V and 6 bases from J, with 19 bases between. CDR1 SGHRS and CDR2 YFSETQ come from the germline V gene. There are 17 residues in the CDR3. CDR3 in amino acids: CASSLEHTPRAGNIQYF. In DNA, the CDR3 is TGCGCCAGCAGCTTGGAGCATACCCCCCGGGCCGGAAACATTCAGTACTTC.

The rearrangement joins TRBV29-1 to TRBJ2-7; 10 nucleotides align to TRBD1. CDR3 length equals 13 residues. With V trimmed by 4 bases and J by 2 bases, 2 bases remained unmatched. Germline CDR1 is SQVTM and CDR2 is ANQGSEA. DNA for the CDR3: TGCAGCGTTGGGGACAGGGGTACCTACGAGCAGTACTTC. Its protein is CSVGDRGTYEQYF.

This clone showed up just a few times. The chain joins TRBV13 to TRBJ2-1, with D unresolved. The V gene lost 6 bases and the J gene lost 10 bases, with 10 bases spanning the gap. The CDR3 is 11 amino acids. From germline, CDR1 is PRHDT and CDR2 FYEKMQ (reference sequence). The CDR3 region is CASSREVEQFF. The CDR3 region has the DNA TGTGCCAGCAGTCGCGAGGTAGAGCAGTTCTTC.

This chain links TRBV11-2 with TRBJ2-5; D remains ambiguous. V was pared by 0 bases and J by 5 bases, with 13 bases between. Germline CDR1 is SGHAT and CDR2 is FQNNGV. This CDR3 spans 15 amino acids. The DNA of the CDR3 is TGTGCCAGCAGCTTAGATCCCCAGTCGGGCGAGACCCAGTACTTC. Its translation: CASSLDPQSGETQYF.

The chain has TRBV5-1 and TRBJ1-5, with 7 nucleotides matching TRBD1. The V gene's germline CDR1 is SGHRS and CDR2 YFSETQ. J was trimmed by 5 bases and V by 1 base; bases with no gene match: 6. The CDR3 runs 15 residues. CDR3 loop: CASSLTGDTDQPQHF. The CDR3 DNA reads as TGCGCCAGCAGCTTGACAGGGGATACGGATCAGCCCCAGCATTTT.